This passage covers 17 T cell receptor beta chains from one sample sequenced in a study of T cell clonotyping in hematopoietic cell transplantation (dated by TCRdb to the early 2020s). This sample's time point label indicates: 30 days after allo-HCT. To prepare the library, the immunoSEQ multiplex PCR assay was applied. Imported from immuneACCESS, the table was reduced by TCRdb to in-frame sequences with V and J called. These copies leave out some clones; in studies compared against another copy, an unresolved V gene accounts for under half, and the cause of the remainder is not known. The sample table holds 11,000 to 15,000 clones, of which around 94% were seen once. 4% to 5% of the sample rests with the top ten. Sequenced here: PBMCs, sampled 30 days after allogeneic stem cell transplant. Source of these receptors: a male patient between 60 and 69 years old who had an allogeneic stem cell transplant from an unrelated donor, so the T cells may come from the graft donor. Some clones in this sample may be carry-over from other donors' samples.

This clone was observed a single time. V is TRBV27 and J is TRBJ1-5; 8 bases map to TRBD1. CDR1 MNHEY and CDR2 SMNVEV come from the germline V gene (reference sequence). The CDR3 runs to 14 residues. Germline trimming cut 5 bases from V and 8 bases from J; bases unmatched to any gene: 8. The CDR3 DNA sequence: TGTGCCAGCAGTGTTGGCAGGGGGCGGGAGCCCCAGCATTTT. Its protein is CASSVGRGREPQHF.

The chain uses TRBV30 and TRBJ1-2; 8 bases match TRBD1. CDR1 GTSNPN and CDR2 SVGIG come from the germline V gene (reference sequence). This CDR3 spans 13 amino acids. V was pared by 7 bases and J by 4 bases, with 8 bases of the junction left unmatched. The chain's CDR3 is CASGQGEGYGYTF. In nucleotides, the CDR3 is TGTGCCTCTGGACAGGGAGAAGGCTATGGCTACACCTTC.

The rearrangement joins TRBV6-6 to TRBJ1-5; no reliable D call. This CDR3 has 15 amino acids. Germline loops: CDR1 MNHNY, CDR2 SVGAGI (reference sequence). V shed 0 bases and J shed 7 bases, with 13 bases lying between them. The CDR3 sequence is CASSYSDPGYQPQHF. The CDR3 DNA is TGTGCCAGCAGTTACTCGGATCCGGGATACCAGCCCCAGCATTTT.

The chain has TRBV6-1 and TRBJ1-2, with D possibly matching TRBD1 (5 bases). V lost 5 bases to trimming and J lost 3 bases, with 10 bases between them. The germline CDR1 and CDR2 sequences are MNHNS and SASEGT. There are 13 residues in the CDR3. In DNA form, the CDR3 reads TGTGCCAGCAGTCAGCAGGGATACTATGGCTACACCTTC. Its protein is CASSQQGYYGYTF.

The chain joins TRBV6-5 to TRBJ1-4; D unresolved. V lost 3 bases to trimming and J lost 6 bases, with 14 bases between them. Germline CDR1 MNHEY, CDR2 SVGAGI. The CDR3 is made up of 15 amino acids. The CDR3 loop reads CASSYGGRSHEKLFF. CDR3 coding DNA: TGTGCCAGCAGTTATGGTGGGCGCTCCCATGAAAAACTGTTTTTT.

The V and J genes are TRBV5-4 and TRBJ2-7, with D possibly TRBD2 on 6 matching bases. The ends were cut back, 7 bases at V and 7 bases at J, with 24 bases in the middle. Germline V gene sequence: CDR1 SGHNT, CDR2 YYREEE (reference sequence). There are 15 residues in the CDR3. CDR3 loop: CASFIIGTPSREQYF. The CDR3 DNA sequence: TGTGCCAGCTTCATTATCGGGACTCCCTCGAGGGAGCAGTACTTC. Drawing the rest from reference TRBV5-4 and TRBJ2-7, the complete variable domain is ETGVTQSPTHLIKTRGQQVTLRCSSQSGHNTVSWYQQALGQGPQFIFQYYREEENGRGNFPPRFSGLQFPNYSSELNVNALELDDSALYLCASFIIGTPSREQYFGPGTRLTVT.

This clone occurred once. The rearrangement joins TRBV7-6 to TRBJ2-5, with TRBD1 matching over 8 bases. Germline V lookup: CDR1 SGHVS, CDR2 FNYEAQ. The CDR3 runs 17 residues. The ends lost 5 bases at V and 5 bases at J; junction bases unmatched: 16. CDR3 coding DNA: TGTGCCAGCAGCCCCAGCCCAGGACAGGGAGTAAGGGAGACCCAGTACTTC. It encodes CASSPSPGQGVRETQYF.

This clone was picked up one time. The chain employs TRBV4-2 and TRBJ1-2, with D possibly being TRBD1 (5 bases). This CDR3 has 15 amino acids. Deletions cut 2 bases from V and 6 bases from J, with 16 bases between. Looked up from germline, CDR1 is LGHNA and CDR2 is YNFKEQ. This CDR3 is CASSQTPGPVDGYTF. The DNA of the CDR3 is TGTGCCAGCAGCCAAACCCCGGGGCCGGTCGATGGCTACACCTTC.

The chain joins TRBV11-2 to TRBJ2-7; no reliable D call. Germline V gene lookup returns CDR1 SGHAT and CDR2 FQNNGV. The CDR3 runs to 13 residues. The germline V and J ends were trimmed by 1 base and 3 bases, with 7 bases remaining between them. The CDR3 sequence: CASSLATFYEQYF. The CDR3 DNA reads as TGTGCCAGCAGCTTAGCTACTTTCTACGAGCAGTACTTC.

The chain combines TRBV5-1 with TRBJ2-5, with a tentative D call TRBD1 (6 bases). Germline-derived CDR1 and CDR2 are SGHRS and YFSETQ. The germline V and J ends were trimmed by 1 base and 0 bases, with 7 bases remaining between them. The CDR3 totals 14 residues. The CDR3 DNA reads TGCGCCAGCAGCTTGCAGGGGTACCAAGAGACCCAGTACTTC. Translated: CASSLQGYQETQYF.

This clone occurred a few times. The chain uses TRBV6-5 and TRBJ2-2; maybe TRBD2 (6 bases). CDR1 MNHEY and CDR2 SVGAGI come from the germline V gene. Trimming stripped 2 bases from V and 1 base from J, with 11 bases between. The CDR3 covers 16 residues. CDR3 loop: CASSYLGSLNTGELFF. The CDR3 DNA reads TGTGCCAGCAGTTACCTCGGGAGCCTGAACACCGGGGAGCTGTTTTTT.

The chain combines TRBV19 with TRBJ2-3; 8 bases fit TRBD2. J lost 2 bases, V lost 4 bases, and 11 bases had no gene match. CDR1 is LNHDA and CDR2 is SQIVND in the germline V gene (reference sequence). The CDR3 totals 17 residues. CDR3 loop: CASSTGLGRGDTDTQYF. The CDR3 coding sequence is TGTGCCAGTAGTACTGGCTTGGGGCGGGGGGACACAGATACGCAGTATTTT.

The chain carries TRBV2 and TRBJ2-1; D might be TRBD2 (6 bases). This CDR3 is 15 amino acids long. V lost 5 bases to trimming and J lost 6 bases, with 17 bases between them. Looked up from germline, CDR1 is SNHLY and CDR2 is FYNNEI. The DNA for the CDR3 is TGTGCCAGCAGTCTGACTAGTATTGGGGGCAATGAGCAGTTCTTC. This encodes CASSLTSIGGNEQFF.

J is TRBJ1-2 and V is TRBV5-1, with TRBD1 matching 8 bases. V shed 4 bases and J 5 bases; nucleotides not matched to a gene: 10. Germline assignment: CDR1 SGHRS and CDR2 YFSETQ. The CDR3 sequence is 15 residues long. The CDR3 protein is CASSRGQGQGYGYTF. DNA of the CDR3: TGCGCCAGCAGCCGCGGACAGGGTCAAGGGTATGGCTACACCTTC.

This chain uses TRBV10-3 with TRBJ2-3; TRBD2 matches at 11 bases. The germline CDR1 and CDR2 sequences are ENHRY and SYGVKD. V was clipped by 2 bases and J by 6 bases; unmatched bases: 4. The CDR3 runs 15 residues. DNA for the CDR3: TGTGCCATCAGTGAGCCAACTAGCGGGGGTGATACGCAGTATTTT. This encodes CAISEPTSGGDTQYF.

The chain links TRBV5-8 to TRBJ1-5; D ambiguous. There are 13 residues in the CDR3. Trimming pared 6 bases from V and 0 bases from J, leaving 7 bases between. CDR1 is SGHTS, CDR2 YDEGEE, per germline. In DNA form, the CDR3 reads TGTGCCAGCACCACGGGTAGCAATCAGCCCCAGCATTTT. Translating gives CASTTGSNQPQHF.

This clone occurred a few times. J is TRBJ1-2 and V is TRBV5-6; D uncertain. Per germline, CDR1 SGHDT and CDR2 YYEEEE. The V end lost 4 bases, the J end lost 1 base, and 8 bases lay between the germline ends. The CDR3 has 13 residues. CDR3 in amino acids: CASSPGVNYGYTF. DNA of the CDR3: TGTGCCAGCAGCCCGGGCGTTAACTATGGCTACACCTTC.